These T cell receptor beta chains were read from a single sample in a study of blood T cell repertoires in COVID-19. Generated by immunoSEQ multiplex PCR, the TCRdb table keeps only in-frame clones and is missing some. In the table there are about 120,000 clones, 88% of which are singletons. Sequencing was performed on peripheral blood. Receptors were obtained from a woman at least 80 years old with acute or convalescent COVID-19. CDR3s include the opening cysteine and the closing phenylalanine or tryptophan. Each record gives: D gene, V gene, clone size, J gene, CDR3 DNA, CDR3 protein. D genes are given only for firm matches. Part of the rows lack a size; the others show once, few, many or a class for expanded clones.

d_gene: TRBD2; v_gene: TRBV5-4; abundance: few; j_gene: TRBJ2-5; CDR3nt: TGTGCCAGCAGCTTTCCTAGCGGGGAAGAGACCCAGTACTTC; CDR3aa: CASSFPSGEETQYF
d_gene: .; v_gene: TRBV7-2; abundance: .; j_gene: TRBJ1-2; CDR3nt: TGTGCCAGCAGCTTTACAGGGACCGAAGGCTACACCTTC; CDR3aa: CASSFTGTEGYTF
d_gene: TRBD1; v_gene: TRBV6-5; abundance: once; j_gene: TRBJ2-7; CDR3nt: TGTGCCAGCAGATACGACAGGGGGGGATCCTACGAGCAGTACTTC; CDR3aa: CASRYDRGGSYEQYF
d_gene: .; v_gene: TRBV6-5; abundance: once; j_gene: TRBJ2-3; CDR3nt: TGTGCCAGCAGCCAAGGGACAAAGGATACGCAGTATTTT; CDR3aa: CASSQGTKDTQYF
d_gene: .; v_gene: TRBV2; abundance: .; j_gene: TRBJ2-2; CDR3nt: TGTGCCAGCAGTCCCTATATCGGGGAGCTGTTTTTT; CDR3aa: CASSPYIGELFF
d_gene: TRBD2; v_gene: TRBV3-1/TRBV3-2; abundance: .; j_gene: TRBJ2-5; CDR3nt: TGTGCCAGCAGCCAAGCGCTAGCGGTGGGGACCCAGTACTTC; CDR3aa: CASSQALAVGTQYF
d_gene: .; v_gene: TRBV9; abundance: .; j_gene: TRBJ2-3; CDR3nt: TGTGCCAGCAGCGCGACCCGGGGTACAGATACGCAGTATTTT; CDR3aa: CASSATRGTDTQYF
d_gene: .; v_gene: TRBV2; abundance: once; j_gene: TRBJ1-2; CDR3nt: TGTGCCAGCAGCAGGGGTCGGAACTATGGCTACACCTTC; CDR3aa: CASSRGRNYGYTF
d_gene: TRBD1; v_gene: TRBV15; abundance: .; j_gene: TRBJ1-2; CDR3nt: TGTGCCACCAGCAGAGGGACAGGGGATGGCTACACCTTC; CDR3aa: CATSRGTGDGYTF
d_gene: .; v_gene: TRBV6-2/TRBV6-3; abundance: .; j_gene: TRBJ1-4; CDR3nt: TGTGCCAGCAGTACCCCGGGTGCGGCAACTAATGAAAAACTGTTTTTT; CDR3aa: CASSTPGAATNEKLFF
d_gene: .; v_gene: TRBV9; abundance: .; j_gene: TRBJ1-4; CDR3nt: TGTGCCAGCAGCGTAGGGGGAGAGGAAAAACTGTTTTTT; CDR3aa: CASSVGGEEKLFF
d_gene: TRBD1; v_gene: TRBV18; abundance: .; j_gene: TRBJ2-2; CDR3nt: TGTGCCAGCTCATTGGACAGGCCTGCCGGGGAGCTGTTTTTT; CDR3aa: CASSLDRPAGELFF
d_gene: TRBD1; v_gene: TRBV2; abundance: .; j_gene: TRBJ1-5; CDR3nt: TGTGCCAGCAGTGAGGTGGGGACAGGCCGCGCCCAGCCCCAGCATTTT; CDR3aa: CASSEVGTGRAQPQHF
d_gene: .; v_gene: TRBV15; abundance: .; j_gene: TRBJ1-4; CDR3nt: TGTGCCACCAGCAGAAACCCTTTGGCACAGGGAAGAGAAAAACTGTTTTTT; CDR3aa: CATSRNPLAQGREKLFF
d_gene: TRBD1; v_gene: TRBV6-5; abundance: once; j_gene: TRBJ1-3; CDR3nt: TGTGCCAGCAGGGGGACAGCTGGAAACACCATATATTTT; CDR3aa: CASRGTAGNTIYF
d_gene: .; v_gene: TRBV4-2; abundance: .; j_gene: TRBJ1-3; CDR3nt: TGTGCCAGCAGCCAAGTTAGCACAGGCTCTGGAAACACCATATATTTT; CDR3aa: CASSQVSTGSGNTIYF
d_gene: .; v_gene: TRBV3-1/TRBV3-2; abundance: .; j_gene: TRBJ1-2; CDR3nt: TGTGCCAGCAGCCAACAGGGTGGCTATGGCTACACCTTC; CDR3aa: CASSQQGGYGYTF
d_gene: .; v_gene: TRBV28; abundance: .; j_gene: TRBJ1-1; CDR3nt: TGTGCCAGCAGTTTAGAGAGGCCAGGGCAATTCTTATTT; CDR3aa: CASSLERPGQFLF
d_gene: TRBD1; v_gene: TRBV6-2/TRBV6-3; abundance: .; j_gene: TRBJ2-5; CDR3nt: TGTGCCAGCAGTTACGCCGGGACAGCTGGGGTGACCCAGTACTTC; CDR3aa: CASSYAGTAGVTQYF
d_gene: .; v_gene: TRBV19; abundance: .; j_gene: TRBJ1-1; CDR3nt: TGTGCCAGTAGTATCGGGGTTTCCACTGAAGCTTTCTTT; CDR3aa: CASSIGVSTEAFF
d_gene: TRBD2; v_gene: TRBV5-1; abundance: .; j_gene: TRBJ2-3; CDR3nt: TGCGCCAGCAGCTTGGGGTCTAGCGGGAGGCTGGGTACAGATACGCAGTATTTT; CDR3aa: CASSLGSSGRLGTDTQYF
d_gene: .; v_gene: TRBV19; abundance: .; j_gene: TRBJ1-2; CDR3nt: TGTGCCAGTAGGGGGGCGGAGGCTAACGTTCTTAACTATGGCTACACCTTC; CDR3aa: CASRGAEANVLNYGYTF